The source of this T cell receptor (beta chain) is a study of blood T cell repertoires in COVID-19. In the study overall: The origin of the acute and convalescent COVID-19 samples was the United States, Italy and Spain.

The CDR3 is 17 amino acids. V was trimmed by 2 bases and J by 0 bases, leaving 17 bases between them. Germline V lookup: CDR1 KGHSH, CDR2 LQKENI. Sequencing was performed with immunoSEQ multiplex PCR; in TCRdb, only in-frame clones are kept and a portion is missing. The sample contains 90,000 to 130,000 clones, 85% to 90% of which appear only once. The sequenced sample was peripheral blood. This chain links TRBV18 with TRBJ2-7, with no clear D. This receptor was identified in a woman aged 45-60 years with acute or convalescent COVID-19. The CDR3 is CASSPTFNPGPSYEQYF. The CDR3 DNA reads TGTGCCAGCTCACCAACGTTTAACCCAGGTCCCTCCTACGAGCAGTACTTC.